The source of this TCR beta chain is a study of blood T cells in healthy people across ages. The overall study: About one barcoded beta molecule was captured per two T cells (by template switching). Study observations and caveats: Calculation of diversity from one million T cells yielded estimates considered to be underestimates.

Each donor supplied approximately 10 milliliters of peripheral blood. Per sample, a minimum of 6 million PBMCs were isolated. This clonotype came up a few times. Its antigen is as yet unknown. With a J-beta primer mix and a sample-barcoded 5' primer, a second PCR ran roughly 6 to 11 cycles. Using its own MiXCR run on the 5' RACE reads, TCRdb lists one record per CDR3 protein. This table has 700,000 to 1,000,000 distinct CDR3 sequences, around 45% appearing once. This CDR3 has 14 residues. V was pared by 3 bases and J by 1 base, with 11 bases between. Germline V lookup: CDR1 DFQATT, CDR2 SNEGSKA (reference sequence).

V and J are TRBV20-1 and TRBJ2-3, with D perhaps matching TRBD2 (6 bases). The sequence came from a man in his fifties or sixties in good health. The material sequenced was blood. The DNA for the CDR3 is TGCAGTGCTAGTGTGCGGGGACGCACAGATACGCAGTATTTT. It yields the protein CSASVRGRTDTQYF.